This T cell receptor beta chain was recovered during a study of response to subunit inactivated influenza vaccine. TCRdb called the RT-PCR reads again in MiXCR, with one record for every CDR3 protein. Counted here are fewer than 400,000 distinct CDR3 sequences, roughly 22% occurring once; the ten biggest clones make up roughly 10%. Germline assignment: CDR1 SNHLY and CDR2 FYNNEI. The V and J ends lost 5 bases and 0 bases respectively, with 7 bases between them. The CDR3 has 14 residues. Source: PBMCs from blood, taken less than 22 months after vaccination. The receptor comes from a man aged 45 to 70 who received an inactivated influenza vaccine. The chain employs TRBV2 and TRBJ2-2; D remains ambiguous. The CDR3: CASSTGTNTGELFF. For the CDR3, the DNA is TGTGCCAGCAGTACTGGAACGAACACCGGGGAGCTGTTTTTT.